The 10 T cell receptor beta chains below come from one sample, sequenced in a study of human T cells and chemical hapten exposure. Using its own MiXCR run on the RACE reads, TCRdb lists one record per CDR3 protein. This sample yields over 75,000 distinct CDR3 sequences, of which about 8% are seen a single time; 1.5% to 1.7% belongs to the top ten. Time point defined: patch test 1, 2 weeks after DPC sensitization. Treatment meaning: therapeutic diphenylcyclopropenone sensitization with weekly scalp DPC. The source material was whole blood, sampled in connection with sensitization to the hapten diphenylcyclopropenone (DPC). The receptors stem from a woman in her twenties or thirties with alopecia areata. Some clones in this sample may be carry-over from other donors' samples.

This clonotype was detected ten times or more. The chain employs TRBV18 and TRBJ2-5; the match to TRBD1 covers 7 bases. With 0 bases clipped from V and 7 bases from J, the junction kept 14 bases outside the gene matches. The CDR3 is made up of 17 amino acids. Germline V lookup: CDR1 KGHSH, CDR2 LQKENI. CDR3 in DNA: TGTGCCAGCTCACCACCGGGAATCGGGACAGTCCCAGGGACCCAGTACTTC. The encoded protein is CASSPPGIGTVPGTQYF.

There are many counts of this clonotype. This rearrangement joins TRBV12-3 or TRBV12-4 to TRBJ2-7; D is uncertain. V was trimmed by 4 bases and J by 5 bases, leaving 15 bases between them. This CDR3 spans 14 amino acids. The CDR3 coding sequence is TGTGCCAGCAGTTCCCAGGTCTTAACCCACGAGCAGTACTTC. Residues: CASSSQVLTHEQYF.

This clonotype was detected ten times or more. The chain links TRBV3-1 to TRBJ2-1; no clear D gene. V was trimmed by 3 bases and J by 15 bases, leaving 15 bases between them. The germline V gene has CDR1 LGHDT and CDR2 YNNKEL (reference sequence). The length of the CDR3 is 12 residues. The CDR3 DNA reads TGTGCCAGCAGCCACCAACCCCCGCCGTGGTTCTTC. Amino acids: CASSHQPPPWFF.

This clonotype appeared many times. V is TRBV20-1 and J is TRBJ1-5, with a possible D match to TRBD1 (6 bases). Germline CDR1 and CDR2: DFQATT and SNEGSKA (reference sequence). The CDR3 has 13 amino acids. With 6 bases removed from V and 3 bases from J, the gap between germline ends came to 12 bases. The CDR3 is CSAPRGPNQPQHF. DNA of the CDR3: TGCAGTGCCCCCCGGGGGCCCAATCAGCCCCAGCATTTT.

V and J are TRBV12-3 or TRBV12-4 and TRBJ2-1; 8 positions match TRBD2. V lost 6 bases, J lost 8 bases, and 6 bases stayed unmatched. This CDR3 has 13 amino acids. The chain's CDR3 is CASRLGGAHEQFF. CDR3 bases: TGTGCCAGCAGGCTCGGGGGGGCCCATGAGCAGTTCTTC.

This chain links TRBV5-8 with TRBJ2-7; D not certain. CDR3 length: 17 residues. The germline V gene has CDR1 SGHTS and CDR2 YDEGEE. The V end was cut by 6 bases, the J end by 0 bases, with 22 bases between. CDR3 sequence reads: CASTASGTRESSYEQYF. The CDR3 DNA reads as TGTGCCAGCACCGCTTCCGGAACCAGAGAAAGCTCCTACGAGCAGTACTTC.

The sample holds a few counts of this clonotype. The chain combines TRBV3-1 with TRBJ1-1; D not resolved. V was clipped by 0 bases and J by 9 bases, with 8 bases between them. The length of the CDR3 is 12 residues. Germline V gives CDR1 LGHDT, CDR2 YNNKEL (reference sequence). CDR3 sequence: CASSQESKKAFF. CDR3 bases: TGTGCCAGCAGCCAAGAAAGTAAAAAAGCTTTCTTT.

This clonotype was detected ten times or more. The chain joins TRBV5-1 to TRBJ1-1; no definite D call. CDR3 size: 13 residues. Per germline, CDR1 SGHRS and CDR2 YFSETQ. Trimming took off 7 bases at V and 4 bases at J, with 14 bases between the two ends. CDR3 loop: CASEAYGGTEAFF. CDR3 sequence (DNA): TGCGCCAGCGAGGCATATGGAGGCACTGAAGCTTTCTTT.

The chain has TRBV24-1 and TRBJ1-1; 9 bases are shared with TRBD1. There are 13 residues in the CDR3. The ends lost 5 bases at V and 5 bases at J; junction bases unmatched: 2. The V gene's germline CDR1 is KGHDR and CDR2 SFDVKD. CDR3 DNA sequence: TGTGCCACCAGTGCGACAGGGGGTACTGAAGCTTTCTTT. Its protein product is CATSATGGTEAFF.

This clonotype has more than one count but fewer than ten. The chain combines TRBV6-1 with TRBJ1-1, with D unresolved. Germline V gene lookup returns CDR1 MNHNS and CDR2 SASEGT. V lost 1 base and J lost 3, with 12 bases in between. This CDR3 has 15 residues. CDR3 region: CASSEEVQVDTEAFF. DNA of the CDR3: TGTGCCAGCAGTGAAGAAGTTCAGGTCGACACTGAAGCTTTCTTT.